This entry lists 3 T cell receptor beta chains sequenced from one sample in a study of blood T cell repertoires in COVID-19. TCRdb's copy holds only in-frame clones and misses some; the assay was immunoSEQ multiplex PCR. The profile shows 400,000 or so clones, roughly 90% of them singletons. Source material: peripheral blood. These receptors originate from a young man with COVID-19, enrolled during active disease.

This clone was seen only a few times. The CDR3 DNA follows: TGTGCCATCAGTGACCCCGGGACAGGGAACACTGAAGCTTTCTTT. Translation gives CAISDPGTGNTEAFF. This chain connects TRBV10-3 to TRBJ1-1; 8 positions agree with TRBD1. CDR1 is ENHRY, CDR2 SYGVKD, per germline. The CDR3 sequence is 15 residues long. With V trimmed by 3 bases and J by 1 base, 4 bases remained unmatched.

This chain links TRBV20-1 with TRBJ2-1; 10 bases match TRBD1. V lost 3 bases to trimming and J lost 2 bases; unmatched junction nucleotides: 4. The CDR3 has 15 amino acids. The germline gives CDR1 DFQATT, CDR2 SNEGSKA (reference sequence). The CDR3 loop reads CSASRDRGPYNEQFF. DNA for the CDR3: TGCAGTGCTAGTCGGGACAGGGGCCCCTACAATGAGCAGTTCTTC.

The V and J genes are TRBV19 and TRBJ1-2; no firm D call. The CDR3 loop spans 13 amino acids. In germline, CDR1 is LNHDA, CDR2 SQIVND (reference sequence). Trimming stripped 3 bases from V and 6 bases from J, with 11 bases between. The CDR3, as DNA: TGTGCCAGTAGTATGACGCCGAGGGATGGCTACACCTTC. Residues: CASSMTPRDGYTF.